The next 11 T cell receptor beta chains were all read from a single sample in a study of blood T cells in healthy people across ages (dated by TCRdb to the mid-2010s). Library preparation was by 5' RACE. The run used an Illumina HiSeq 2500. The second PCR ran for roughly 7 to 11 cycles and used a J-beta primer mix along with a sample-barcoded 5' primer. TCRdb ran its own pipeline on the public reads, namely fastp trimming at Q25 and MiXCR clone calling, and kept in-frame beta chains. All rows with the same CDR3 protein become a single entry with the most common DNA and genes. The sample yields around 800,000 distinct CDR3 sequences; around a quarter were counted once. The top ten clones comprise 3% of the sample. Another study also made use of these data, one on T cells of mothers and their children.

The sequenced sample consisted of blood. These TCRs come from a boy younger than 18 in good health.

This chain uses TRBV30 with TRBJ2-5; D may be TRBD2 (5 bases). The V end was cut by 5 bases, the J end by 4 bases, with 14 bases between. The germline CDR1 and CDR2 sequences are GTSNPN and SVGIG (reference sequence). The CDR3 totals 13 residues. The CDR3 bases are TGTGCCTGGGAAAAGATAGAGGGAGAGACCCAGTACTTC. This translates into CAWEKIEGETQYF.

The chain links TRBV6-6 to TRBJ2-1, with 13 positions matching TRBD2. Losses at the gene ends were 5 bases for V and 9 bases for J; bases not matched to a gene: 7. Germline V CDR1 and CDR2: MNHNY, SVGAGI (reference sequence). CDR3 length equals 15 residues. The CDR3 DNA sequence: TGTGCCAGCAGTGGTGGACTAGCGGGGGTTGGTGAGCAGTTCTTC. This gives the protein CASSGGLAGVGEQFF.

This clonotype was recorded a few times. At one end the junction does not follow the germline gene, possibly because of a read error. This chain links TRBV7-9 with TRBJ2-5; D is unclear. Per germline, CDR1 SEHNR and CDR2 FQNEAQ (reference sequence). CDR3 length: 16 amino acids. DNA of the CDR3: TGTGCCAGCAGCGCCCCCACGAGTTACTCCTACAATGAGCAGCTCTTC. Protein: CASSAPTSYSYNEQLF.

This clonotype has a handful of counts. The chain couples TRBV7-9 to TRBJ2-2; no clear D gene. The CDR3 spans 14 residues. The germline CDR1 and CDR2 sequences are SEHNR and FQNEAQ (reference sequence). Trimming took off 3 bases at V and 4 bases at J, with 9 bases between the two ends. The DNA for the CDR3 is TGTGCCAGCAGCTTCGTTACAAGCACCGGGGAGCTGTTTTTT. It is translated as CASSFVTSTGELFF.

The sample holds a few counts of this clonotype. The J gene is TRBJ2-3, the V gene TRBV7-2; weak D call: TRBD2 (5 bases). V was clipped by 5 bases and J by 5 bases, with 17 bases between them. Germline CDR1 is SGHTA and CDR2 is FQGNSA. The CDR3 covers 15 residues. The CDR3, as DNA: TGTGCCAGCAGCGAACAGACTATCCCACTAGATACGCAGTATTTT. Translated: CASSEQTIPLDTQYF. Together with reference TRBV7-2 and TRBJ2-3, the CDR3 gives the full variable domain: GAGVSQSPSNKVTEKGKDVELRCDPISGHTALYWYRQSLGQGLEFLIYFQGNSAPDKSGLPSDRFSAERTGGSVSTLTIQRTQQEDSAVYLCASSEQTIPLDTQYFGPGTRLTVL.

The chain recombines TRBV9 with TRBJ2-3; TRBD2 matches 8 bases. CDR1 and CDR2 (germline): SGDLS, YYNGEE. There are 17 residues in the CDR3. After removal of 3 bases from V and 2 bases from J, the junction contained 11 bases not matched to a gene. The DNA for the CDR3 is TGTGCCAGCAGCGCCCATGGGACTAGTGGCCCCACAGATACGCAGTATTTT. Translated: CASSAHGTSGPTDTQYF.

On this clonotype: One end of the junction is discordant with germline, which a read error may explain. The rearrangement uses TRBV6-5 and TRBJ1-1; maybe TRBD1 (5 bases). The CDR3 length is 18 residues. CDR1 MNHEY and CDR2 SVGAGI come from the germline V gene. CDR3 nucleotides: TGTGCCAGCAGTTACACCATTCACAGGACACGTATGAACACTGAAGCTTCCTTT. This gives the protein CASSYTIHRTRMNTEASF.

V gene TRBV20-1 combines with J gene TRBJ2-5; TRBD2 agrees at 7 bases. The CDR3 length is 15 residues. CDR1 is DFQATT, CDR2 SNEGSKA, per germline (reference sequence). V gave up 5 bases and J gave up 3 bases; unmatched junction bases: 12. The CDR3 is CSAPRSSGLKETQYF. The CDR3 DNA is TGCAGTGCTCCCAGGTCTAGCGGACTTAAAGAGACCCAGTACTTC.

This clonotype occurred a few times. The chain is built from TRBV2 and TRBJ2-7, with D unresolved. Germline V gives CDR1 SNHLY, CDR2 FYNNEI. V lost 2 bases and J lost 6, with 8 bases in between. The CDR3 consists of 12 residues. In nucleotides, the CDR3 is TGTGCCAGCAGTGAAACGGGTGCCGAGCAGTACTTC. The encoded protein is CASSETGAEQYF.

The sample holds many counts of this clonotype. The CDR3 here is CASSWGSSYEQYF. CDR3 bases: TGTGCCAGCAGTTGGGGCAGCTCCTACGAGCAGTACTTC. V gene TRBV27 combines with J gene TRBJ2-7; D is possibly TRBD1 (5 bases). The V gene lost 4 bases and the J gene lost 0 bases, with 7 bases spanning the gap. The V gene's germline CDR1 is MNHEY and CDR2 SMNVEV (reference sequence). This CDR3 comprises 13 residues.

This clonotype was detected many times. The chain links TRBV18 to TRBJ1-2, with unresolved D. Trimming took off 8 bases at V and 3 bases at J, with 7 bases between the two ends. Germline assignment: CDR1 KGHSH and CDR2 LQKENI. CDR3 length: 11 amino acids. In nucleotides, the CDR3 is TGTGCCAGCAGCCCGGACTATGGCTACACCTTC. Protein: CASSPDYGYTF.